Listed below are T cell receptor beta chains from one sample, sequenced in a study of shared clonotypes between healthy human individuals. Using immunoSEQ multiplex PCR, the repertoire was profiled, and TCRdb retains in-frame clones only, with some absent. The sample has some 1.1 million clones; about 80% are singletons. The sample comprised memory CD4+ T cells from PBMCs. The receptors here all came from a man aged 18 to 35 in good health. Some clones in this sample may be carry-over from other donors' samples. Each CDR3 is given with its conserved first and last residue. D genes are given only for firm matches. Size is stated for part of the rows, as once, few or many counts, or as a class when the clone is expanded.

j_call v_call d_call clone_size cdr3_aa cdr3_nt
TRBJ1-1 TRBV28 TRBD1 NA CASRQLTGAQLNTEAFF TGTGCCAGCAGACAACTTACAGGGGCCCAATTGAACACTGAAGCTTTCTTT
TRBJ2-1 TRBV5-1 NA NA CASSLWGPGNEQFF TGCGCCAGCAGCTTGTGGGGACCTGGCAATGAGCAGTTCTTC
TRBJ1-5 TRBV27 NA once CASSPGSINQPQHF TGTGCCAGCAGTCCGGGCAGCATTAATCAGCCCCAGCATTTT
TRBJ1-1 TRBV6-5 NA NA CASTPHRDTEAFF TGTGCCAGCACCCCTCATCGGGACACTGAAGCTTTCTTT
TRBJ1-1 TRBV10-2 TRBD1 NA CASSVPQGAYTEAFF TGCGCCAGCAGCGTCCCACAGGGGGCGTACACTGAAGCTTTCTTT
TRBJ2-3 TRBV7-3 NA NA CASSLVGGTDTQYF TGTGCCAGCAGCCTAGTTGGGGGCACAGATACGCAGTATTTT
TRBJ2-5 TRBV9 TRBD1 once CASSPQGTGQETQYF TGTGCCAGCAGCCCCCAGGGGACAGGGCAAGAGACCCAGTACTTC
TRBJ1-1 TRBV5-1 TRBD1 NA CASSIGPGGNEAFF TGCGCCAGCAGTATAGGGCCAGGGGGCAATGAAGCTTTCTTT
TRBJ1-1 TRBV7-2 NA NA CASSSDAGATEAFF TGTGCCAGCAGCTCCGATGCGGGGGCCACTGAAGCTTTCTTT
TRBJ2-3 TRBV19 NA NA CASGIGGQYF TGTGCCAGTGGCATAGGGGGGCAGTATTTT
TRBJ2-5 TRBV20-1 NA once CSKRNQETQYF TGCAGCAAGCGGAACCAAGAGACCCAGTACTTC
TRBJ2-7 TRBV18 TRBD1 NA CASSLSPGTGEGNPYEQYF TGTGCCAGCTCACTATCACCTGGGACAGGGGAAGGAAACCCCTACGAGCAGTACTTC
TRBJ2-7 TRBV27 NA once CASSRRDQISYEQYF TGTGCCAGCAGTCGCCGGGACCAGATATCCTACGAGCAGTACTTC
TRBJ1-5 TRBV2 NA NA CASMADWGNQPQHF TGTGCCAGCATGGCGGACTGGGGGAATCAGCCCCAGCATTTT
TRBJ2-7 TRBV11-2 NA NA CASSLVPDFAYEQYF TGTGCCAGCAGCTTAGTCCCGGACTTCGCCTACGAGCAGTACTTC
TRBJ1-2 TRBV28 TRBD1 NA CASSLPWTGDGYTF TGTGCCAGCAGTTTACCTTGGACAGGGGATGGCTACACCTTC
TRBJ2-5 TRBV28 TRBD2 NA CASSLYPSGVSGKETQYF TGTGCCAGCAGTTTATACCCCTCCGGGGTTAGCGGGAAAGAGACCCAGTACTTC
TRBJ1-5 TRBV6-1 NA once CASTLGWTTQHF TGTGCCAGCACCCTCGGGTGGACCACCCAGCATTTT